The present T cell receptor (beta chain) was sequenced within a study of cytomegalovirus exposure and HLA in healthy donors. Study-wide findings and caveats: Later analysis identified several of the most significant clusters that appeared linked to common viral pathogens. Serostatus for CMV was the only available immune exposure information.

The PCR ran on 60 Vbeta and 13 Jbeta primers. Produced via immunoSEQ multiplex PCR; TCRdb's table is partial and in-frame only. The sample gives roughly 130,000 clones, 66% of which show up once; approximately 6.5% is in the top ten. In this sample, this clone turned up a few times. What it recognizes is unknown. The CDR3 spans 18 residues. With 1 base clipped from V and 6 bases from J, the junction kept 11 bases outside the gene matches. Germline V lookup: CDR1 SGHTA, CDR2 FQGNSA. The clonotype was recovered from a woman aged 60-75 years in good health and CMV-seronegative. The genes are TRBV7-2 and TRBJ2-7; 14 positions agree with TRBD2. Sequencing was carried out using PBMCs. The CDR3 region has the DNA TGTGCCAGCAGCTTAGGCAGACCGGGACTAGCGGGAGAGGGCGAGCAGTACTTC. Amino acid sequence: CASSLGRPGLAGEGEQYF.